This T cell receptor (beta chain) is drawn from a study of identical twins. Findings and limits, study-wide: Sharing of beta out-of-frame sequences by twins showed a weaker excess.

All of the donors were Caucasians in good health. TCRdb re-called the 5' RACE reads with MiXCR, one entry per CDR3 protein. The sample consists of 200,000 to 250,000 distinct CDR3 sequences, over 9.5% of them appearing once. This clonotype was counted at least ten times. Its specificity is not known. This CDR3 spans 14 amino acids. Trimming took 8 bases from V and 10 from J; bases not matched to a gene: 10. The receptor's source is a man aged 50 to 60 in good health. The chain combines TRBV12-3 or TRBV12-4 with TRBJ2-1, with 11 bases fitting TRBD2. The sample taken for sequencing was memory T cells sorted from blood. CDR3 region: CASQLAGVRWEQFF. The CDR3 DNA reads TGTGCCAGCCAACTAGCGGGGGTGCGGTGGGAGCAGTTCTTC.